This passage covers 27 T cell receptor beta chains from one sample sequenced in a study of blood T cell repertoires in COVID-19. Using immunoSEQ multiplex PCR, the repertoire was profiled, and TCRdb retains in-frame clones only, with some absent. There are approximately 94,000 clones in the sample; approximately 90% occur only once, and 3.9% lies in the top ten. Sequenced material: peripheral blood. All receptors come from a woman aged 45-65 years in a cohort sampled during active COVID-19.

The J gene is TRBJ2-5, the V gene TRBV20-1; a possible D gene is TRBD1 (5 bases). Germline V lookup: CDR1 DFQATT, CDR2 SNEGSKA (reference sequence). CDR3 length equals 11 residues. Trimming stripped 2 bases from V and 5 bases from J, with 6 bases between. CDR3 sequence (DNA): TGCAGTGCTAGAAGGGGTGAGACCCAGTACTTC. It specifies CSARRGETQYF.

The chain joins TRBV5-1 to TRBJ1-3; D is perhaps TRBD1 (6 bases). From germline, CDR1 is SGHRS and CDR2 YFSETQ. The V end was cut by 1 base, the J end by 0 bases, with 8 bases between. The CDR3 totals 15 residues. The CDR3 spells CASSLQGNSGNTIYF. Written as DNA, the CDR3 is TGCGCCAGCAGCTTGCAGGGGAACTCTGGAAACACCATATATTTT. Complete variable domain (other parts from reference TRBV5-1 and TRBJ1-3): KAGVTQTPRYLIKTRGQQVTLSCSPISGHRSVSWYQQTPGQGLQFLFEYFSETQRNKGNFPGRFSGRQFSNSRSEMNVSTLELGDSALYLCASSLQGNSGNTIYFGEGSWLTVV.

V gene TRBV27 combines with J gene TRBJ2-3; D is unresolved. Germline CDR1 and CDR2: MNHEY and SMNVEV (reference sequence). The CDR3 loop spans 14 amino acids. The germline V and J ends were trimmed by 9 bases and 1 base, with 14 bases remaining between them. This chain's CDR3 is CARTHPNGTDTQYF. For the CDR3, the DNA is TGTGCCAGGACACACCCGAACGGCACAGATACGCAGTATTTT.

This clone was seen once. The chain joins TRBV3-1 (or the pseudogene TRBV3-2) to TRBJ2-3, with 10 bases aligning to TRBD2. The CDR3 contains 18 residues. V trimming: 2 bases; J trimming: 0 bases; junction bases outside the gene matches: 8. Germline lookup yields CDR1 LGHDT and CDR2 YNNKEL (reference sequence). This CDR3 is CASSQNSGGDTSTDTQYF. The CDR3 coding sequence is TGTGCCAGCAGCCAAAACAGCGGGGGGGATACCAGCACAGATACGCAGTATTTT.

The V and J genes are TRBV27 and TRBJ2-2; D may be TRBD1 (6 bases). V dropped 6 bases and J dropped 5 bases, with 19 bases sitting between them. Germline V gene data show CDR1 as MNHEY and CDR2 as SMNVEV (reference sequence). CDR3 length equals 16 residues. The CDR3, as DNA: TGTGCCAGCAGACCCAGGGGACAACTTACGACCGGGGAGCTGTTTTTT. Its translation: CASRPRGQLTTGELFF.

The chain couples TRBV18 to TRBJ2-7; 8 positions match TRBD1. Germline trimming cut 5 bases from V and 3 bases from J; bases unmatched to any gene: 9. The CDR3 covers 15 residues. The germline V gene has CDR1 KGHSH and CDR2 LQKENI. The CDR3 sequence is CASSVRPGQVYEQYF. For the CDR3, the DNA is TGTGCCAGCTCAGTACGGCCGGGACAGGTCTACGAGCAGTACTTC. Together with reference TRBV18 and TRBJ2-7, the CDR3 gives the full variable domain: NAGVMQNPRHLVRRRGQEARLRCSPMKGHSHVYWYRQLPEEGLKFMVYLQKENIIDESGMPKERFSAEFPKEGPSILRIQQVVRGDSAAYFCASSVRPGQVYEQYFGPGTRLTVT.

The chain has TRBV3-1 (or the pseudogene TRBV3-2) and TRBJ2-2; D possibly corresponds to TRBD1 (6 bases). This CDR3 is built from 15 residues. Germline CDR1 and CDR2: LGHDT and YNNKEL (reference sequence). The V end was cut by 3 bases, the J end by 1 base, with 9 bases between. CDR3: CASSHPGQNTGELFF. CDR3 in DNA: TGTGCCAGCAGCCACCCGGGACAGAACACCGGGGAGCTGTTTTTT.

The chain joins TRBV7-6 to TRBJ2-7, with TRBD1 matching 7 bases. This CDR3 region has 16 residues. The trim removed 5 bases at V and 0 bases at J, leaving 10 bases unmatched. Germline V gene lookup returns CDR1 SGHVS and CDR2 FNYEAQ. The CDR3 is CASSATGVAGSYEQYF. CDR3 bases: TGTGCCAGCAGCGCAACAGGGGTCGCCGGCTCCTACGAGCAGTACTTC.

CDR3 protein: CASSRSTGDQETQYF. DNA of the CDR3: TGTGCCAGCTCACGGTCGACTGGAGACCAAGAGACCCAGTACTTC. The J gene is TRBJ2-5, the V gene TRBV18; D uncertain. V lost 4 bases and J lost 0, with 12 bases in between. Germline CDR1 and CDR2: KGHSH and LQKENI. The CDR3 consists of 15 residues. Drawing the rest from reference TRBV18 and TRBJ2-5, the complete variable domain is NAGVMQNPRHLVRRRGQEARLRCSPMKGHSHVYWYRQLPEEGLKFMVYLQKENIIDESGMPKERFSAEFPKEGPSILRIQQVVRGDSAAYFCASSRSTGDQETQYFGPGTRLLVL.

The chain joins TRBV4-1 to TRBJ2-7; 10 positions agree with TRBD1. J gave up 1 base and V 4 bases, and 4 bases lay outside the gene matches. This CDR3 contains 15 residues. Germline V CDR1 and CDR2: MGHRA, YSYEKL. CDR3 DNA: TGCGCCAGCAGCCCACCGGGACAGGGGTCCTACGAGCAGTACTTC. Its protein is CASSPPGQGSYEQYF.

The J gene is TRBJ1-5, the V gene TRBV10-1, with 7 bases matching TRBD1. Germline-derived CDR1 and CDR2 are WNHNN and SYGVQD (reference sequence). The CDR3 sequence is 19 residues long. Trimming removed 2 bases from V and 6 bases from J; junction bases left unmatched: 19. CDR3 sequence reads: CASSEPHIITGERAQPQHF. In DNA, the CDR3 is TGCGCCAGCAGTGAGCCCCACATTATAACAGGGGAGCGGGCTCAGCCCCAGCATTTT.

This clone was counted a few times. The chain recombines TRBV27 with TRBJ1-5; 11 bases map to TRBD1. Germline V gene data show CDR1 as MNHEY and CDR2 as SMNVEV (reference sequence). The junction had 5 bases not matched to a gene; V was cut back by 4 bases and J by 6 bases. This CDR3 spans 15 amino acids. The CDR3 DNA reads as TGTGCCAGCAGTTCCCGGGACAGGGGGATTCAGCCCCAGCATTTT. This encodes CASSSRDRGIQPQHF.

CDR3 sequence: CASSAPGTGDYEQYF. CDR3 in DNA: TGTGCCAGCAGTGCCCCCGGGACAGGAGACTACGAGCAGTACTTC. V is TRBV28 and J is TRBJ2-7; 8 nucleotides agree with TRBD1. This CDR3 has 15 amino acids. Germline loops: CDR1 MDHEN, CDR2 SYDVKM. The junction had 9 bases not matched to a gene; V was cut back by 5 bases and J by 3 bases.

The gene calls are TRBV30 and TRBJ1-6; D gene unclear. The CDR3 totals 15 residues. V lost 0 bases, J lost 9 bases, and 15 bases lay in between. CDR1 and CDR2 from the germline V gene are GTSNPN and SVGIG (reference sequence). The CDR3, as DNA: TGTGCCTGGAGTGTAACGGGAACCGGGCTTTCACCCCTCCACTTT. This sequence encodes CAWSVTGTGLSPLHF.

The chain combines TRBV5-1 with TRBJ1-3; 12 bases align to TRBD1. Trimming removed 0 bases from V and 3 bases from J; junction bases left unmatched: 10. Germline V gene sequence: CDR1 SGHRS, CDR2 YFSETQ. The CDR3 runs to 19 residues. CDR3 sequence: CASSLGPPGQGALGNTIYF. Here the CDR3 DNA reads TGCGCCAGCAGCTTGGGGCCTCCGGGACAGGGGGCGCTTGGAAACACCATATATTTT.

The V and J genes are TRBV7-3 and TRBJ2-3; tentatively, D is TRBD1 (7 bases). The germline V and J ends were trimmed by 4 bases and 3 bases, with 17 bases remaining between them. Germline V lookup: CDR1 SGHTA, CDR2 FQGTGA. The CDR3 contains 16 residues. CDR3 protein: CASSSQGGVGTDTQYF. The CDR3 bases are TGTGCCAGCAGCTCCCAGGGGGGAGTGGGTACAGATACGCAGTATTTT.

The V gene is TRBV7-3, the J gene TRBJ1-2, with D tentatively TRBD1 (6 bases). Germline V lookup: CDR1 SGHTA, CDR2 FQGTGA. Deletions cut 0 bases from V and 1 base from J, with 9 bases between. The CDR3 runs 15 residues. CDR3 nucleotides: TGTGCCAGCAGCTTAACGGGGGCGCTTAACTATGGCTACACCTTC. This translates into CASSLTGALNYGYTF.

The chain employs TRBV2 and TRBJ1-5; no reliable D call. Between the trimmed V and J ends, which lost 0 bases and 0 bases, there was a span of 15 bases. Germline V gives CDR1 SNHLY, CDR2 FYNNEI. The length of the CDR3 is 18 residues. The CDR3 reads CASSEALRSFYSNQPQHF. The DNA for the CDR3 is TGTGCCAGCAGTGAAGCGCTTCGGAGTTTTTATAGCAATCAGCCCCAGCATTTT.

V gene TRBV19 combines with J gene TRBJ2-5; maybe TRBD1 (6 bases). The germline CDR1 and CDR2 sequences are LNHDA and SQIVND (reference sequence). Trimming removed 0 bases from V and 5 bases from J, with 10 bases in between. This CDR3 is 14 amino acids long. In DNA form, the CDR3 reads TGTGCCAGTAGTATAGAACAGGGCTGGGAGACCCAGTACTTC. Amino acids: CASSIEQGWETQYF.

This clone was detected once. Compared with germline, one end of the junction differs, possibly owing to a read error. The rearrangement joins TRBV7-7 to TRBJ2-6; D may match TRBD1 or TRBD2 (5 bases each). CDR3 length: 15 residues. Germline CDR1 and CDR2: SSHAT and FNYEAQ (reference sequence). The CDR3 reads CASRQRAAGANVLTF. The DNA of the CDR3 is TGTGCTAGCAGACAGAGGGCGGCTGGGGCCAACGTCCTGACTTTC.

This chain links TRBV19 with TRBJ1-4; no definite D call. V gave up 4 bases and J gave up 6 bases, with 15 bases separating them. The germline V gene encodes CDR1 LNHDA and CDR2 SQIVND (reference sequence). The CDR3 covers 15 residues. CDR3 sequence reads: CASSRWGAQDEKLFF. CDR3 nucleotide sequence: TGTGCCAGTAGTAGATGGGGAGCTCAGGATGAAAAACTGTTTTTT.

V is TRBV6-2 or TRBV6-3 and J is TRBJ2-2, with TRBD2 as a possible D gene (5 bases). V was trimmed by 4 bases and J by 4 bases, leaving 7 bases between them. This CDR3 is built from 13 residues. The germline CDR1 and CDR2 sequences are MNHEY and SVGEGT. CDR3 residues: CASSWRSTGELFF. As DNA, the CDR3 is TGTGCCAGCAGTTGGAGGTCCACCGGGGAGCTGTTTTTT.

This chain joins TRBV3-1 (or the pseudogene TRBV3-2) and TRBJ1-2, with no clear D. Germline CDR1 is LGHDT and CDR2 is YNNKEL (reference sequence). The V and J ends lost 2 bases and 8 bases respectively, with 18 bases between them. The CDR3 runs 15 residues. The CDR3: CASSQTRRHRGGYTF. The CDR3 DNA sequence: TGTGCCAGCAGCCAAACCCGCCGTCATCGCGGGGGCTACACCTTC.

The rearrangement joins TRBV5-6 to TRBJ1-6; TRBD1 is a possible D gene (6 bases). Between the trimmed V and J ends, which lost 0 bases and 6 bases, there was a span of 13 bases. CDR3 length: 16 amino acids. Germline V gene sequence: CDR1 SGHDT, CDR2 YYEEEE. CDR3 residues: CASSLAQAGANSPLHF. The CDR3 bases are TGTGCCAGCAGCTTGGCCCAGGCAGGGGCTAATTCACCCCTCCACTTT. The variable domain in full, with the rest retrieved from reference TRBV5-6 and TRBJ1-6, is DAGVTQSPTHLIKTRGQQVTLRCSPKSGHDTVSWYQQALGQGPQFIFQYYEEEERQRGNFPDRFSGHQFPNYSSELNVNALLLGDSALYLCASSLAQAGANSPLHFGNGTRLTVT.

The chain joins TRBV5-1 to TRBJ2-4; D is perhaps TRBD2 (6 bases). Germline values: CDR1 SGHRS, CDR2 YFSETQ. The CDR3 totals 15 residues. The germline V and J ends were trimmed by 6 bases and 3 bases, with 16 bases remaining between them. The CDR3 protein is CASTRDSWGKNIQYF. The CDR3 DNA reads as TGCGCCAGCACCAGGGACTCCTGGGGCAAAAACATTCAGTACTTC.

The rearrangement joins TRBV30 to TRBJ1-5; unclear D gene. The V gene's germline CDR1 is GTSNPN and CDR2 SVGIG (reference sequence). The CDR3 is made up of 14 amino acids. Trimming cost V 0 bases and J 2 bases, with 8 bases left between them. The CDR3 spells CAWSVGGGNQPQHF. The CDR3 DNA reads TGTGCCTGGAGTGTGGGCGGGGGCAATCAGCCCCAGCATTTT. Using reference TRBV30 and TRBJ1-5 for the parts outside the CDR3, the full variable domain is SQTIHQWPATLVQPVGSPLSLECTVEGTSNPNLYWYRQAAGRGLQLLFYSVGIGQISSEVPQNLSASRPQDRQFILSSKKLLLSDSGFYLCAWSVGGGNQPQHFGDGTRLSIL.

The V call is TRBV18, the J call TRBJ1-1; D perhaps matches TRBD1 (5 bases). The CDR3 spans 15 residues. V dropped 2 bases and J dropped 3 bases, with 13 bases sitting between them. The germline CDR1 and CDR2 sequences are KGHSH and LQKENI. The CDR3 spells CASSPGAGLDTEAFF. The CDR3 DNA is TGTGCCAGCTCACCAGGTGCAGGGTTGGACACTGAAGCTTTCTTT.